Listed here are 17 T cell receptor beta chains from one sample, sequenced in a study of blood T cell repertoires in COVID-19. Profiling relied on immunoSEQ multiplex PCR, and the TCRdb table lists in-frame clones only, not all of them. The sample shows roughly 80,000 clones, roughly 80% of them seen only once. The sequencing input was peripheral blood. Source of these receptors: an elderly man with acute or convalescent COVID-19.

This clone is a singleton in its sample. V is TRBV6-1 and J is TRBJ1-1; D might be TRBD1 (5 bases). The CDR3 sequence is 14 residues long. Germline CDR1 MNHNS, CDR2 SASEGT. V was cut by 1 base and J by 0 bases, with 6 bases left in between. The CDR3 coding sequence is TGTGCCAGCAGTGAAGAGGGGATGAACACTGAAGCTTTCTTT. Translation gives CASSEEGMNTEAFF.

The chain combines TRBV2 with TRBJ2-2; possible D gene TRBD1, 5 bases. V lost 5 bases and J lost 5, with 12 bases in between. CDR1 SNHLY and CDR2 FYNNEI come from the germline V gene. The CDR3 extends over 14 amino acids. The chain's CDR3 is CASSSSTVTGELFF. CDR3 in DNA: TGTGCCAGCAGTAGCTCGACAGTGACCGGGGAGCTGTTTTTT.

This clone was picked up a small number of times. CDR3 residues: CATPRGGGGGRQYF. In DNA, the CDR3 is TGTGCCACCCCCCGAGGCGGGGGCGGGGGGAGGCAGTATTTT. The chain joins TRBV5-8 to TRBJ2-3, with 8 bases identical to TRBD2. The CDR3 sequence is 14 residues long. After removal of 9 bases from V and 11 bases from J, the junction contained 17 bases not matched to a gene. Germline CDR1 and CDR2: SGHTS and YDEGEE.

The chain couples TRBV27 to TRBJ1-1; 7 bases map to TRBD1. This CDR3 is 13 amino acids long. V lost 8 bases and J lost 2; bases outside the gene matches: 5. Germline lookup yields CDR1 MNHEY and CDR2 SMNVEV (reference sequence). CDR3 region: CASAGTVNTEAFF. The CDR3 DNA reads TGTGCCAGCGCGGGGACAGTAAACACTGAAGCTTTCTTT.

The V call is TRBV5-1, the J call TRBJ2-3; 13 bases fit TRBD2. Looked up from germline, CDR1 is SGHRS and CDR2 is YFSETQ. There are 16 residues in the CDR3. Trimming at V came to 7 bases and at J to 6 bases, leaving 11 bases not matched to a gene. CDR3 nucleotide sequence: TGCGCCAGCGGCAAAGGAGGGACTAGCGGGACGGATACGCAGTATTTT. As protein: CASGKGGTSGTDTQYF. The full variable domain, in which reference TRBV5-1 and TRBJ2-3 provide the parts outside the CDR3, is KAGVTQTPRYLIKTRGQQVTLSCSPISGHRSVSWYQQTPGQGLQFLFEYFSETQRNKGNFPGRFSGRQFSNSRSEMNVSTLELGDSALYLCASGKGGTSGTDTQYFGPGTRLTVL.

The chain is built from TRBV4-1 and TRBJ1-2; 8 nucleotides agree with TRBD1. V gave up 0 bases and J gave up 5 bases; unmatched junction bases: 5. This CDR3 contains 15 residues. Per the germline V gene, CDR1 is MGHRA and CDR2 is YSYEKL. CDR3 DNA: TGCGCCAGCAGCCAAGACTCAGGGGGCAGGTATGGCTACACCTTC. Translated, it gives CASSQDSGGRYGYTF.

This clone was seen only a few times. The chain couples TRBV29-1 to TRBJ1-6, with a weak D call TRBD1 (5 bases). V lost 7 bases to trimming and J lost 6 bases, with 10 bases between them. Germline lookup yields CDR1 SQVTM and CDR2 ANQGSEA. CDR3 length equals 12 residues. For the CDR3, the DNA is TGCAGCGCCCGGCAGGGTAATTCACCCCTCCACTTT. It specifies CSARQGNSPLHF.

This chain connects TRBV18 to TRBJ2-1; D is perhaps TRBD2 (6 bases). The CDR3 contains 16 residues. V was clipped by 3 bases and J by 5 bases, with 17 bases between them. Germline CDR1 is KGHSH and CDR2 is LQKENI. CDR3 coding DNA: TGTGCCAGCTCACCTCGGGGCGGGGCCTTTGACAATGAGCAGTTCTTC. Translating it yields CASSPRGGAFDNEQFF.

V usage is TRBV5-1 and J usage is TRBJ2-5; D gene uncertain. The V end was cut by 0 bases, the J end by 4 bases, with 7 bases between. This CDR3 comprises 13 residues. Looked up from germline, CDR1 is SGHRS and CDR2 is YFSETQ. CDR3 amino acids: CASSLGSGETQYF. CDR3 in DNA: TGCGCCAGCAGCTTGGGATCGGGAGAGACCCAGTACTTC.

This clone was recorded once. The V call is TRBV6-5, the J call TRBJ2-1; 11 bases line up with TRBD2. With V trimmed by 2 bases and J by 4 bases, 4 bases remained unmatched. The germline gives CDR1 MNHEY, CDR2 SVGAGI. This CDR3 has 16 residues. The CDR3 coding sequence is TGTGCCAGCAGTTACCCTACTAGCGGGGGTTACAATGAGCAGTTCTTC. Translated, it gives CASSYPTSGGYNEQFF.

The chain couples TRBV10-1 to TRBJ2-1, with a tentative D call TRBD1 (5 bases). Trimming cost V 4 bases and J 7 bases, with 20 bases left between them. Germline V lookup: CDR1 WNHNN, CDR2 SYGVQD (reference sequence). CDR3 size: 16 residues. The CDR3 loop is CASSAQGFSKGNEQFF. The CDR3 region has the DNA TGCGCCAGCAGTGCGCAGGGCTTCTCCAAGGGGAATGAGCAGTTCTTC.

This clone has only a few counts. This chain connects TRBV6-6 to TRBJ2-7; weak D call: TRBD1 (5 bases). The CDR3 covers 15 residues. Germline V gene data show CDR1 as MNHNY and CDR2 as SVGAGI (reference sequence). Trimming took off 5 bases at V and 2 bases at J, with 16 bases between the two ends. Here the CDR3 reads CASSQQATKTYEQYF. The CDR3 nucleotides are TGTGCCAGCAGTCAACAGGCAACGAAGACCTACGAGCAGTACTTC.

The CDR3 DNA sequence: TGTGCCAGCAGCTTGGGGAGGGGGCACTACAATGAGCAGTTCTTC. Residues: CASSLGRGHYNEQFF. The rearrangement links TRBV5-8 to TRBJ2-1, with D tentatively TRBD1 (7 bases). The length of the CDR3 is 15 residues. Trimming cost V 0 bases and J 3 bases, with 10 bases left between them. CDR1 SGHTS and CDR2 YDEGEE come from the germline V gene.

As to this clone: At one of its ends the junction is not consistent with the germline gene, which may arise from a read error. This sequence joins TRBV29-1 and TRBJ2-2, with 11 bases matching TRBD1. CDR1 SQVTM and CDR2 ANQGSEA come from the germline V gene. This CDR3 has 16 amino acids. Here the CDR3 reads CSVYWTGGPEHRGAVF. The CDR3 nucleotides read TGCAGCGTCTACTGGACAGGGGGCCCTGAACACCGGGGAGCTGTTTTT.

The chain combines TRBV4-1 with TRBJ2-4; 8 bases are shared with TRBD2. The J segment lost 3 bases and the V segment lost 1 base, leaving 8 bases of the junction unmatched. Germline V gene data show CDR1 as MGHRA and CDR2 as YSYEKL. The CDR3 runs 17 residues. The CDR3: CASSQGAGGRGKNIQYF. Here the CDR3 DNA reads TGCGCCAGCAGCCAAGGGGCGGGGGGAAGGGGCAAAAACATTCAGTACTTC.

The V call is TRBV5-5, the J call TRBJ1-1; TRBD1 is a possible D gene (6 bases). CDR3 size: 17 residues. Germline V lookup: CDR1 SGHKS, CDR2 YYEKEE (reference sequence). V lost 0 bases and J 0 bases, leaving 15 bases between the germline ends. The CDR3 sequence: CASSLGQGKSMNTEAFF. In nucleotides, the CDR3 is TGTGCCAGCAGCTTGGGTCAGGGGAAATCCATGAACACTGAAGCTTTCTTT.

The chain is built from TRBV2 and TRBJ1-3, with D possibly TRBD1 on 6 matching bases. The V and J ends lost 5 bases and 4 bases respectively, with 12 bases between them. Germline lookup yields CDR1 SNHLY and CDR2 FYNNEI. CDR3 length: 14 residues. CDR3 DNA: TGTGCCAGCAGTACAGGGCTTGCAGGAAACACCATATATTTT. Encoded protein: CASSTGLAGNTIYF.